This entry lists 3 T cell receptor beta chains sequenced from one sample in a study of OX40 agonist ivuxolimab in advanced cancers. Only in-frame clones appear in the TCRdb table, and some are missing; sequencing was by immunoSEQ multiplex PCR. The data hold approximately 82,000 clones, with less than 90% observed a single time. The sequences come from CD4+ or CD8+ T cells sorted from blood, collected in a trial of the OX40 agonist ivuxolimab. Receptor source: an adult with an advanced solid tumor such as melanoma, head and neck, liver or kidney cancer.

The chain links TRBV27 to TRBJ1-2, with 7 bases identical to TRBD1. The CDR3 totals 16 residues. The ends lost 2 bases at V and 8 bases at J; junction bases unmatched: 14. Germline CDR1 MNHEY, CDR2 SMNVEV (reference sequence). Written as DNA, the CDR3 is TGTGCCAGCAGTTTAACCCCCGGGGGGACAGTGGGAGGCTACACCTTC. As protein: CASSLTPGGTVGGYTF.

The table lists this clone with a few counts. The chain links TRBV19 to TRBJ2-3; TRBD1 matches 7 bases. The trim removed 7 bases at V and 0 bases at J, leaving 10 bases unmatched. The length of the CDR3 is 16 residues. CDR1 is LNHDA, CDR2 SQIVND, per germline (reference sequence). CDR3 DNA sequence: TGTGCCAGTAACACTCGACAGGGCTCTAGCACAGATACGCAGTATTTT. Translating gives CASNTRQGSSTDTQYF.

The rearrangement joins TRBV9 to TRBJ1-4, with D unclear. The CDR3 sequence is 17 residues long. Deletions cut 0 bases from V and 0 bases from J, with 12 bases between. The V gene's germline CDR1 is SGDLS and CDR2 YYNGEE. This CDR3 is CASSVDSGRATNEKLFF. CDR3 in DNA: TGTGCCAGCAGCGTAGATTCGGGCCGCGCAACTAATGAAAAACTGTTTTTT. Combining the CDR3 with reference TRBV9 and TRBJ1-4 gives the whole variable domain DSGVTQTPKHLITATGQRVTLRCSPRSGDLSVYWYQQSLDQGLQFLIQYYNGEERAKGNILERFSAQQFPDLHSELNLSSLELGDSALYFCASSVDSGRATNEKLFFGSGTQLSVL.